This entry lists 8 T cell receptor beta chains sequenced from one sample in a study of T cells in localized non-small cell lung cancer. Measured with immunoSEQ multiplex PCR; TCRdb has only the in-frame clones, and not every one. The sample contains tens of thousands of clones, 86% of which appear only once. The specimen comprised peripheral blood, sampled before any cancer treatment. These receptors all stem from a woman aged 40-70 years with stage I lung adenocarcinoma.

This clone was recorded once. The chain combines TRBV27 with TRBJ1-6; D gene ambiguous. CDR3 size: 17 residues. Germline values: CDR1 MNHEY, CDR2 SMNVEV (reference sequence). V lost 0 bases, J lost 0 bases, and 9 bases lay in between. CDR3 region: CASSLSTGSSYNSPLHF. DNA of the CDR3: TGTGCCAGCAGTTTATCGACGGGAAGCTCCTATAATTCACCCCTCCACTTT.

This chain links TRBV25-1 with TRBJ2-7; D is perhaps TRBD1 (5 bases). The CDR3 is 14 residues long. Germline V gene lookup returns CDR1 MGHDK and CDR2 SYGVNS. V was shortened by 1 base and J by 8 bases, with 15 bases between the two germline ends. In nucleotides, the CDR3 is TGTGCCAGCAGTGAATCGGGCAGGGTCGGCAAGCAGTACTTC. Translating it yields CASSESGRVGKQYF.

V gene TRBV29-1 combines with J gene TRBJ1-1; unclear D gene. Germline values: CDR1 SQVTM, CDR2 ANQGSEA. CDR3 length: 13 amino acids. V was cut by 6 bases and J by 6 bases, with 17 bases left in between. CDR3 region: CSVETRPGAEAFF. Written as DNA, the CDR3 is TGCAGCGTCGAAACACGGCCCGGTGCTGAAGCTTTCTTT.

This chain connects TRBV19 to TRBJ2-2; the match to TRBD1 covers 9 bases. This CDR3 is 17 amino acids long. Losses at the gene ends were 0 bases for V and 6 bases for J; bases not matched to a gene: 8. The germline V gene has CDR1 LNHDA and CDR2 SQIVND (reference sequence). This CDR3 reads CASSIDTGGAWPGELFF. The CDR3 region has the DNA TGTGCCAGTAGTATAGATACAGGGGGCGCTTGGCCCGGGGAGCTGTTTTTT.

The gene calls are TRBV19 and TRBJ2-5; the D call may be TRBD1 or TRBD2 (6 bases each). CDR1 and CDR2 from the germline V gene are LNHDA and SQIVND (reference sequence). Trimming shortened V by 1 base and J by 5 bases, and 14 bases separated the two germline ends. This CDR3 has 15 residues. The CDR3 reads CASSIGGGRVETQYF. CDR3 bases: TGTGCCAGTAGTATAGGAGGGGGGCGGGTGGAGACCCAGTACTTC.

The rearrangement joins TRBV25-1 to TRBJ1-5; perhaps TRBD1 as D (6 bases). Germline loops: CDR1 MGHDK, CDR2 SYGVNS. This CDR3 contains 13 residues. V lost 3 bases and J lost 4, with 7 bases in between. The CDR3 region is CASSETGNQPQHF. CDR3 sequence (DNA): TGTGCCAGCAGTGAGACAGGAAATCAGCCCCAGCATTTT.

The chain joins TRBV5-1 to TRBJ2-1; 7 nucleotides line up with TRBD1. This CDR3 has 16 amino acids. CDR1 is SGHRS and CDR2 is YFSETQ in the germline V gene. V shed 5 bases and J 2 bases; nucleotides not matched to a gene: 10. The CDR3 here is CASSHAPGTAYNEQFF. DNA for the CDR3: TGCGCCAGCAGTCACGCTCCGGGGACAGCCTACAATGAGCAGTTCTTC.

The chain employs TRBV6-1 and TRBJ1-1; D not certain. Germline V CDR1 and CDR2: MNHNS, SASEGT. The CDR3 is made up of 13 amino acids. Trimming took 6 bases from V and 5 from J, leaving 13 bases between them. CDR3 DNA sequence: TGTGCCAGCAGCAAGGGCGTCTGGACTGAAGCTTTCTTT. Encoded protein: CASSKGVWTEAFF.